A selection of T cell receptor beta chains follows, all from one sample in a study of blood T cells in healthy people across ages. TCRdb re-called the 5' RACE reads through MiXCR, storing one row per CDR3 protein. Of roughly 680,000 distinct CDR3 sequences in the sample, about 51% were seen once. Sequencing was carried out using blood. The receptor source for this set is an elderly woman in good health. The CDR3 runs from the conserved cysteine through the conserved F or W. Each record gives: V gene, clone size, J gene, CDR3 protein. Size tells how often a clone was seen (once, few, many) or the class of an expanded clone, and some rows leave it out.

>TRBV2|.|TRBJ1-2
CASSERELDHGYTF
>TRBV4-1|.|TRBJ2-1
CASSHGAGSSYNEQFF
>TRBV3-1|.|TRBJ2-5
CASRLTSGDSQETQYF
>TRBV20-1|few|TRBJ2-3
CSARDRGITDTQYF
>TRBV12-3/TRBV12-4|many|TRBJ1-2
CASSLAPGQNYGYTF
>TRBV6-5|.|TRBJ1-2
CASRPTEDGYGYTF
>TRBV10-3|.|TRBJ2-7
CAISEYPSSYEQYF
>TRBV20-1|.|TRBJ2-7
CSASPGTGSSYEQYF
>TRBV3-1|many|TRBJ2-1
CASSRGQEGGHNEQFF
>TRBV29-1|many|TRBJ1-1
CSVVKGHQNTEAFF
>TRBV20-1|few|TRBJ1-5
CSAGQGNQPQHF
>TRBV5-1|few|TRBJ2-5
CASSGVVDQTQYF
>TRBV11-2|many|TRBJ1-4
CASSPTGGPREKLFF
>TRBV10-3|many|TRBJ2-6
CAISGSGSGANVLTF
>TRBV4-2|.|TRBJ2-3
CASSQSHRLATDTQYF
>TRBV14|.|.
CASSRAGLAAYNEQYF
>TRBV10-3|once|TRBJ2-1
CAISGDRDRASNEQFF
>TRBV6-1|.|TRBJ2-7
CASSFQGASSYEQYF
>TRBV12-3/TRBV12-4|.|TRBJ1-2
CASSFGVAGYTF
>TRBV29-1|.|TRBJ1-1
CSVEKDLLAFF
>TRBV12-3/TRBV12-4|.|TRBJ2-1
CASSLEAGGKPNEQFF
>TRBV9|many|TRBJ2-3
CASSVGPGAPGSTQYF
>TRBV12-3/TRBV12-4|many|TRBJ2-7
CASSSGTGAGGEQYF
>TRBV20-1|.|TRBJ2-2
CSASSEGSNTGELFF
>TRBV29-1|.|TRBJ1-5
CSVKDRGVDQPQHF
>TRBV6-5|.|TRBJ2-1
CASSYYRRGPTYNEQFF
>TRBV10-3|.|TRBJ1-5
CAISERTGTGNQPQHF
>TRBV7-7|many|TRBJ2-1
CASSLDWGANNEQFF
>TRBV4-1|.|TRBJ2-5
CASSQVVRDRGNEQYF
>TRBV21-1|.|TRBJ2-7
CASSNPAGTDEQYF
>TRBV15|.|TRBJ2-7
CATSREWDGQYF
>TRBV20-1|.|.
CSAIIAQAPQETQYF
>TRBV3-1|.|TRBJ2-3
CASSLVGSGGAETQYF
>TRBV12-3/TRBV12-4|few|TRBJ1-4
CASRGQGTNEKLFF
>TRBV27|few|TRBJ2-3
CASSLYLAGGSDTQYF
>TRBV10-3|.|TRBJ1-1
CAISGSGQASEAFF
>TRBV7-2|many|TRBJ1-2
CASSLGPGQGHGYTF
>TRBV5-1|many|TRBJ2-7
CASSAWRGANYEQYF
>TRBV24-1|few|TRBJ2-7
CATSEPGQGRSNEQYF
>TRBV12-3/TRBV12-4|once|TRBJ1-6
CASSSNSPLHF
>TRBV6-4|.|TRBJ2-7
CASDPRDRIYEQYF
>TRBV6-5|.|TRBJ2-3
CASSYPLAGTSGGTDTQYF
>TRBV20-1|many|TRBJ2-7
CSARAQERPIQYEQYF
>TRBV3-1|.|TRBJ2-3
CASSPRDLADTQYF
>TRBV3-1|few|TRBJ2-3
CASSQDSRGSTDTQYF
>TRBV5-1|.|TRBJ2-1
CASSPGLAVFSDEQFF
>TRBV6-1|.|TRBJ2-1
CASTGRNGQFF
>TRBV18|many|TRBJ2-5
CASCSGLQETQYF
>TRBV6-2/TRBV6-3|few|TRBJ2-4
CAVGTSLAKNIQYF
>TRBV27|.|TRBJ1-2
CASSFAYGGADGYTF
>TRBV12-3/TRBV12-4|many|TRBJ2-4
CASSRKQNTGYLTKNIQYF
>TRBV4-2|.|TRBJ2-6
CASSQVNRFSSGANVPTF
>TRBV7-9|many|TRBJ1-2
CASSFPSGRLGYGYTF
>TRBV5-1|.|TRBJ1-4
CASSPVQGLNEKLFF
>TRBV10-1|.|TRBJ2-1
CASSEVAGEVNEQFF
>TRBV5-1|few|.
CASSLVRASYNEQYF
>TRBV3-1|.|TRBJ1-3
CASSIERFSSGNTIYF
>TRBV18|.|TRBJ2-2
CASSRDRSNTGELFF
>TRBV5-5|.|TRBJ2-1
CASSTSGTGAYNEQFF
>TRBV11-1|many|TRBJ2-5
CASSGREHLQETQYF